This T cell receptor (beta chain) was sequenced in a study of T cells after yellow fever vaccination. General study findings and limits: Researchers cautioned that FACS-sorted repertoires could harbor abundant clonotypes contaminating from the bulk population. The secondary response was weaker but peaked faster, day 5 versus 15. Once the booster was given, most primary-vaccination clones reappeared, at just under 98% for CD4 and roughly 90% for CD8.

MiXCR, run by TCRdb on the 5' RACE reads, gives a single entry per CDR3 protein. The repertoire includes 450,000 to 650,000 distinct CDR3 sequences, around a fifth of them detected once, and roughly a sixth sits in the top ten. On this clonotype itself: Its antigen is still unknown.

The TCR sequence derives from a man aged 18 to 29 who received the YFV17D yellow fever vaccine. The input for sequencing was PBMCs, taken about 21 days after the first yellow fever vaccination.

The CDR3 is CASLQGRDNSPLHF. The CDR3 DNA follows: TGTGCCAGCCTACAGGGCAGGGATAATTCACCCCTCCACTTT. This chain links TRBV21-1 with TRBJ1-6; no check of the table's D call, TRBD1, against the DNA was made. TRBV21-1 represents a pseudogene. The CDR3 contains 14 residues.